This TCR beta chain was sequenced during a study of blood T cell repertoires in COVID-19. About the research overall: Samples came from the United States, Italy and Spain, spanning acute and convalescent COVID-19.

In the authors' methods: Amplification with reference gene primers provided the estimates of nucleated cell counts. Clones were sequenced by immunoSEQ multiplex PCR, and TCRdb holds only the in-frame ones, with some missing. V, J and clone size derive from that table, while D and trimming were established from the DNA sequence. The sample holds roughly 160,000 clones; around 86% are singletons and the top ten take around 0.99%. Germline V lookup: CDR1 KGHDR, CDR2 SFDVKD. This CDR3 is 15 amino acids long. V lost 4 bases and J lost 7; bases outside the gene matches: 7. Sequenced input: peripheral blood. This rearrangement joins TRBV24-1 to TRBJ2-1, with 9 positions matching TRBD1. The sequence was collected from a man between 18 and 35 years old with acute or convalescent COVID-19. The CDR3 is CATSDPGQGGNEQFF. The CDR3 DNA reads TGTGCCACCAGTGACCCGGGACAGGGTGGTAATGAGCAGTTCTTC.